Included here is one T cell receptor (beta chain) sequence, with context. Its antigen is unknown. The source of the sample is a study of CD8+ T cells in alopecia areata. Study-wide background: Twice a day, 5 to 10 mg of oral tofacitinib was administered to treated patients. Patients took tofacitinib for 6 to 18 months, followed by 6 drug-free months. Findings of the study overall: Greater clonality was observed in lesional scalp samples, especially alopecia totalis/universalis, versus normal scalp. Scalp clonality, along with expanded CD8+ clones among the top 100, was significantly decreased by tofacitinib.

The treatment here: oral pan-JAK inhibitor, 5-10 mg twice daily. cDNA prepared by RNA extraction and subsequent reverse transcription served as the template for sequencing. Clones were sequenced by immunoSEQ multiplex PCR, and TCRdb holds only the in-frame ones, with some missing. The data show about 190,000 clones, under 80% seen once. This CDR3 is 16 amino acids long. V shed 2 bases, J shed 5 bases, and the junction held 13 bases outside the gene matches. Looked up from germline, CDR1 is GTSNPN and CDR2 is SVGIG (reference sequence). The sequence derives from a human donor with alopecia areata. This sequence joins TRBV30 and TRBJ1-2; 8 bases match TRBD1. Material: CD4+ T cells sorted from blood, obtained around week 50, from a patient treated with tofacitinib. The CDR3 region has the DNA TGTGCCTGGAGTTCCCTTATGGCAGGGGGCGCTTATGGCTACACCTTC. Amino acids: CAWSSLMAGGAYGYTF.